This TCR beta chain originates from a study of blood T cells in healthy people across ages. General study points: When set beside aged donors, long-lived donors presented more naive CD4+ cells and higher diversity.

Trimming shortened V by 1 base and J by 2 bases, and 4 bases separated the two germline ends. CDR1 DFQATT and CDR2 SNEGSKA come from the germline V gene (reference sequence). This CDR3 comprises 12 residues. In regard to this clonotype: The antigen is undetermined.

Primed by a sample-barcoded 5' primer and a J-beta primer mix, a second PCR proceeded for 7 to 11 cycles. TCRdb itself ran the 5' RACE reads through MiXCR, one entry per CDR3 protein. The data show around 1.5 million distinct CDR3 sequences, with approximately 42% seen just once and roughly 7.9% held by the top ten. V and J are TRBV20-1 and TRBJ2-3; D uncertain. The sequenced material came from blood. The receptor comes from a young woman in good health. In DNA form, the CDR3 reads TGCAGTGCTAGAGTAGACACAGATACGCAGTATTTT. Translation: CSARVDTDTQYF.